This T cell receptor beta chain originates from a study of T cells in Graves' hyperthyroidism and ophthalmopathy (dated by TCRdb to between 2019 and 2020). Context from the whole study: A discovery cohort of 95 to 100 patients, approximately 44 with Graves' ophthalmopathy and approximately 60 with stable Graves' hyperthyroidism, was used to find distinguishing TCR V-J signatures. According to the paper, TCR Vbeta CDR3 sequencing was carried out on over 130 peripheral blood samples, which came from fewer than 50 ophthalmopathy, 70 to 80 hyperthyroidism and about 17 progressor patients. After sampling, hyperthyroidism patients received methimazole starting at 30 mg daily, and ophthalmopathy patients received high-dose intravenous methylprednisolone. In addition, the study compared T-cell repertoires in thyroid tissue and in blood from about 6 Graves' hyperthyroidism patients. The approximately 100 discovery patients were divided at random into training and test sets in a 7:3 ratio. An independent validation cohort of under 20 hyperthyroidism patients and roughly 16 patients who later progressed to ophthalmopathy tested prospective prediction of ophthalmopathy. Broader findings and caveats from the paper: A model built on a 13 V-J signature distinguished ophthalmopathy from stable hyperthyroidism, reaching roughly 88% sensitivity and 81% to 83% specificity in cross-validation and 80%/75% in testing. Sample size was not statistically predetermined, and blinding of investigators to group allocation was not performed. Blood samples also contained most of the expanded thyroid clonotypes (frequency above 0.001), which suggests that blood repertoires may reflect thyroid immune responses. During validation, the model predicted progression to ophthalmopathy a median of roughly six months ahead of onset, with around 70% sensitivity and about 72% specificity.

Unmatched junction bases come to 3, with V trimmed by 0 bases and J by 0 bases. The germline V gene specifies SGHRS as CDR1 and YFSETQ as CDR2. The CDR3 measures 16 amino acids from cysteine to phenylalanine. The DNA shown is the 48-base CDR3, in frame from base 1. This clonotype was detected many times. Its specific antigen is unknown. It has no much larger one-base neighbor in the sample; base qualities were not kept. Any patient with an uncontrolled infection, another autoimmune disease, pregnancy or lactation was excluded. Diagnoses relied on clinical symptoms, serum thyroxine and TRAb, thyroid ultrasound and orbital computed tomography. Trizol reagent was used to extract total RNA, and RNA quality was then checked on an Agilent 2100 Bioanalyzer. TCR beta CDR3 regions were amplified from RNA transcripts. The first round of RT-PCR for the TCR CDR3 was performed with the HTBI primer set and the Qiagen OneStep RT-PCR kit. Libraries were constructed in a second round of multiplex PCR, after which size selection and purification were performed. Sequencing of the libraries was done on an Illumina HiSeq2000 using paired-end 100 bp reads. The published analysis was carried out like this. SOAPnuke was used to process the raw data, throwing out any read that contained adapters or uncalled bases, had a mean Phred below 15, or lacked an exact constant-primer or identifier match. COPE v1.2.5 was used to merge high-quality paired reads, and clonotypes were defined as unique nucleotide sequences. MiTCR v1.1 was used to align clonotypes to the IMGT TRBV, TRBD and TRBJ reference segments. Analysis was restricted to V-J combinations with a frequency above 0.0001, which covered roughly 99% of repertoires. A TCS score was defined as the ratio between F50 (clonal expansion) and ExV (chaos), using BLOSUM62-based TCRdist between CDR3 peptides within each V-J. Welch's t-statistics and random forest reduced several hundred V-J features to 13, which were used in a naive Bayes classifier (R e1071). The similarity between thyroid and blood repertoires was quantified using the Morisita-Horn index. TCRdb ran its own pipeline on the public reads, namely fastp trimming at Q25 and MiXCR clone calling, and kept in-frame beta chains. A single entry per CDR3 protein holds the most common genes and DNA from its merged rows. The V and J calls, along with clone size, are taken from TCRdb and not from the paper's own processing. A total of more than 550,000 distinct CDR3 sequences appear in this sample, 45% of them only once. The ten largest clones capture less than 8.5% of the sample.

The source material was peripheral blood or thyroid tissue (not recorded which). This receptor chain uses TRBV5-1 and TRBJ1-3; TRBD1 agrees with 7 junctional bases. The receptor was derived from an adult man with Graves' disease, either hyperthyroidism or ophthalmopathy (not recorded which). The base sequence is TGCGCCAGCAGCTTGGATGGGACAGCCTCTGGAAACACCATATATTTT. Its protein is CASSLDGTASGNTIYF.